This entry lists 9 T cell receptor beta chains sequenced from one sample in a study of identical twins. Each CDR3 protein is one row after TCRdb ran MiXCR on the 5' RACE reads. The sample holds 1.5 million to 2 million distinct CDR3 sequences, less than 40% seen once. Sample: cord blood. These receptor sequences come from a newborn girl in good health.

This rearrangement joins TRBV4-1 to TRBJ2-1; 10 nucleotides line up with TRBD2. Looked up from germline, CDR1 is MGHRA and CDR2 is YSYEKL. V gave up 4 bases and J gave up 3 bases; unmatched junction bases: 3. The CDR3 loop spans 15 amino acids. As DNA, the CDR3 is TGCGCCAGCAGCCGAGCGGGAGGGATCTACAATGAGCAGTTCTTC. Protein sequence: CASSRAGGIYNEQFF.

This clonotype was seen only a few times. The V call is TRBV20-1, the J call TRBJ1-5, with unresolved D. The ends were cut back, 5 bases at V and 2 bases at J, with 16 bases in the middle. Germline V CDR1 and CDR2: DFQATT, SNEGSKA (reference sequence). This CDR3 has 15 amino acids. The CDR3 sequence: CSAPGEGVCNQPQHF. The DNA of the CDR3 is TGCAGTGCTCCCGGCGAGGGTGTCTGCAATCAGCCCCAGCATTTT.

This clonotype was counted between two and nine times. The V gene is TRBV27, the J gene TRBJ1-5; D not certain. There are 16 residues in the CDR3. Germline V gene sequence: CDR1 MNHEY, CDR2 SMNVEV (reference sequence). The V end was cut by 6 bases, the J end by 0 bases, with 15 bases between. CDR3 bases: TGTGCCAGCAGCCCGCTTGCCATATATAGCAATCAGCCCCAGCATTTT. It codes for CASSPLAIYSNQPQHF.

This clonotype was recorded at least ten times. The chain couples TRBV3-1 to TRBJ2-7; 7 nucleotides match TRBD1. The CDR3 runs 12 residues. J was trimmed by 5 bases and V by 8 bases; bases with no gene match: 6. CDR1 is LGHDT, CDR2 YNNKEL, per germline (reference sequence). The CDR3 sequence is CASQDRADEQYF. The CDR3 coding sequence is TGTGCCAGCCAAGACAGGGCCGACGAGCAGTACTTC.

This clonotype was counted many times. V gene TRBV28 combines with J gene TRBJ2-3; 8 nucleotides align to TRBD1. The CDR3 runs to 16 residues. The germline gives CDR1 MDHEN, CDR2 SYDVKM. The V gene end was trimmed by 6 bases and the J gene end by 3 bases; junction bases not matched to a gene: 11. CDR3 DNA: TGTGCCAGCAGCCTTCTTGACAGGGGAGGTACAGATACGCAGTATTTT. This encodes CASSLLDRGGTDTQYF.

This clonotype was found many times. The genes are TRBV20-1 and TRBJ2-5; 7 bases fit TRBD2. V lost 8 bases, J lost 2 bases, and 2 bases stayed unmatched. Germline values: CDR1 DFQATT, CDR2 SNEGSKA (reference sequence). The CDR3 runs to 11 residues. Here the CDR3 reads CSPGLQETQYF. In DNA form, the CDR3 reads TGCAGTCCGGGACTACAAGAGACCCAGTACTTC.

This clonotype was found a few times. CDR3 loop: CASSYAGGPADTQYF. CDR3 DNA: TGTGCCAGCAGTTACGCGGGAGGGCCCGCGGATACGCAGTATTTT. The chain employs TRBV6-5 and TRBJ2-3, with 9 bases that match TRBD2. Unmatched junction bases numbered 6, after V lost 2 bases and J lost 6 bases. The length of the CDR3 is 15 residues. Germline loops: CDR1 MNHEY, CDR2 SVGAGI.

The V call is TRBV7-2, the J call TRBJ2-7, with 9 bases matching TRBD2. V was pared by 4 bases and J by 3 bases, with 4 bases of the junction left unmatched. The CDR3 covers 14 residues. The V gene's germline CDR1 is SGHTA and CDR2 FQGNSA. The DNA of the CDR3 is TGTGCCAGCAGCTCCTGGACTAGCGTCTACGAGCAGTACTTC. It is translated as CASSSWTSVYEQYF. Full variable domain (missing parts from reference TRBV7-2 and TRBJ2-7): GAGVSQSPSNKVTEKGKDVELRCDPISGHTALYWYRQSLGQGLEFLIYFQGNSAPDKSGLPSDRFSAERTGGSVSTLTIQRTQQEDSAVYLCASSSWTSVYEQYFGPGTRLTVT.

This clonotype was observed once. The J gene is TRBJ2-1, the V gene TRBV19, with 8 nucleotides matching TRBD2. There are 18 residues in the CDR3. CDR1 and CDR2 from the germline V gene are LNHDA and SQIVND (reference sequence). Trimming at V came to 8 bases and at J to 8 bases, leaving 23 bases not matched to a gene. CDR3 bases: TGTGCCAGTCGCGGTCACCCTAAACAAGGTCCAGCGGGAGATGAGCAGTTCTTC. Its translation is CASRGHPKQGPAGDEQFF.